A selection of T cell receptor beta chains follows, all from one sample in a study of tumor-infiltrating lymphocytes in localized non-small cell lung cancer. Profiled with immunoSEQ multiplex PCR; TCRdb holds only in-frame clones, not every one. This table holds about 9,700 clones, around 73% found once. The sequenced material came from lung tumor tissue. The receptors shown here come from a human donor with non-small cell lung cancer. The conserved cysteine and the conserved F or W are not part of the CDR3 here. Clone size appears in some rows only: once, few, many, or a class for an expanded clone.

J | V | size | CDR3
TRBJ2-7 | TRBV21-1 | NA | ASSKETGYEQY
TRBJ1-3 | TRBV5-1 | NA | ASSLAVGGNTIY
TRBJ2-3 | TRBV6-5 | NA | ASSYLRTPSTDTQY
TRBJ2-6 | TRBV7-8 | NA | ASSTSGNRHSGANVLT
TRBJ2-4 | TRBV7-9 | NA | ASSPDTAIKNIQY
TRBJ1-2 | TRBV28 | NA | ASHPGYYGYT
TRBJ1-3 | TRBV19 | NA | ASATGLSGNTIY
TRBJ2-7 | TRBV15 | once | ATSRVGGGYEQY
TRBJ2-1 | TRBV7-9 | NA | ASKKGVGYYNEQF
TRBJ2-1 | TRBV15 | NA | ATSTKLAGKYNEQF
TRBJ2-7 | TRBV7-6 | NA | ASSFSQGYEQY
TRBJ1-1 | TRBV5-4 | NA | ASSLWADTEAF
TRBJ2-7 | TRBV4-3 | few | ASSVGRSYEQY
TRBJ2-3 | TRBV15 | NA | ATSRETGGPDTQY
TRBJ2-3 | TRBV18 | NA | ASSPETRRAANTQY
TRBJ1-3 | TRBV25-1 | NA | ASSNQGAGNTIY
TRBJ1-5 | TRBV10-3 | NA | AISEFGLSNQPQH
TRBJ2-1 | TRBV30 | few | AWRYSSYNEQF
TRBJ2-1 | TRBV5-5 | NA | ASSLVGGRAPVQF
TRBJ1-2 | TRBV5-6 | NA | ASSFWVMTGRRAYGYT
TRBJ1-5 | TRBV19 | NA | ASSSGQGDQPQH
TRBJ1-2 | TRBV4-2 | NA | ASSQDRTPRGYT
TRBJ1-1 | TRBV6-5 | once | ASSYAGKNTEAF
TRBJ2-3 | TRBV18 | NA | ASSPSIWPSGSSLASSTDTQY
TRBJ1-4 | TRBV2 | NA | ASRAQLDEKLF
TRBJ2-1 | TRBV6-6 | NA | ASSYDLWNEQF
TRBJ2-2 | TRBV29-1 | few | SVEGEPRGRGNTGELF
TRBJ1-4 | TRBV7-2 | NA | ASSPPGVGEKLF
TRBJ2-6 | TRBV19 | NA | ASSTDSSSGANVLT
TRBJ1-2 | TRBV6-6 | NA | ASTQSGAGGWYGYT
TRBJ2-3 | TRBV7-2 | NA | ASSLGTGGGTDTQY
TRBJ2-2 | TRBV18 | NA | ASSLDRSGATNTGELF
TRBJ2-5 | TRBV5-1 | NA | ASSLGPFEETQY
TRBJ2-1 | TRBV7-2 | NA | ASSLLAIDEQF
TRBJ1-4 | TRBV4-2 | NA | ASSQGGTGEKLF
TRBJ1-1 | TRBV30 | NA | AWSATPGTEAF
TRBJ1-2 | TRBV5-6 | few | ASSFPTPKGQVLYGYT
TRBJ2-7 | TRBV5-8 | NA | ASSLAGTITYEQY
TRBJ2-5 | TRBV29-1 | NA | SVEAGETQY
TRBJ1-2 | TRBV7-9 | NA | ASSSAGTGAPGGYT
TRBJ2-1 | TRBV7-3 | NA | ASSWGAGGHNEQF
TRBJ1-5 | TRBV6-5 | NA | ASRVSGNQPQH
TRBJ2-7 | TRBV7-2 | NA | ASSLAGSRTYEQY
TRBJ2-1 | TRBV6-5 | NA | ASSYARVNEQF